Each of the 15 T cell receptor beta chains below was sequenced from the same sample in a study of glioma-infiltrating T cells. Amplification of TCR alpha and beta CDR3 regions from RNA used iRepertoire nested multiplex PCR. TCRdb ran MiXCR on the multiplex PCR reads and lists one entry per CDR3 protein. The sample lists 400,000 or so distinct CDR3 sequences; more than 35% were seen once. The sample consisted of glioma tissue, nonneoplastic brain tissue, or PBMCs (not recorded which). The receptors stem from a human donor with low-grade glioma or glioblastoma, undergoing nonglioma brain surgery, or in good health (not recorded which).

Regarding this clonotype: Since a much larger clone is just one base distant, this may be a read error. The chain employs TRBV28 and TRBJ2-1, with D possibly being TRBD1 or TRBD2 (5 bases each). Per the germline V gene, CDR1 is MDHEN and CDR2 is SYDVKM. The germline V and J ends were trimmed by 5 bases and 1 base, with 12 bases remaining between them. The CDR3 is 15 residues long. The CDR3 protein is CASSPRDQSYNEQFF. As DNA, the CDR3 is TGTGCCAGCAGTCCCCGGGACCAATCCTACAATGAGCAGTTCTTC.

This chain uses TRBV15 with TRBJ1-2; 7 bases line up with TRBD1. The CDR3 sequence is 17 residues long. CDR1 and CDR2 from the germline V gene are LNHNV and YYDKDF (reference sequence). The trim removed 1 base at V and 7 bases at J, leaving 15 bases unmatched. The CDR3: CATSRGLEGALVVGYTF. DNA of the CDR3: TGTGCCACCAGCAGAGGATTAGAGGGGGCATTAGTAGTTGGCTACACCTTC.

About this clonotype: This could be a read error, since a much larger clone is one nucleotide away. The conserved closing phenylalanine or tryptophan is absent in this CDR3, likely reflecting a read error. The chain uses TRBV20-1 and TRBJ1-1, with D perhaps TRBD1 (5 bases). The V end lost 2 bases, the J end lost 8 bases, and 15 bases lay between the germline ends. CDR1 DFQATT and CDR2 SNEGSKA come from the germline V gene (reference sequence). The CDR3 extends over 13 amino acids. The CDR3 DNA reads TGCAGTGCTAGACCGGGGACCCTAAAGGAAGCTTTCTTA. Translating it yields CSARPGTLKEAFL.

This clonotype has more than one count but fewer than ten. The chain carries TRBV4-1 and TRBJ2-3; the match to TRBD2 covers 7 bases. The V gene's germline CDR1 is MGHRA and CDR2 YSYEKL. V trimming: 1 base; J trimming: 3 bases; junction bases outside the gene matches: 22. The CDR3 length is 21 residues. CDR3 sequence: CASSQAPGGRARLHGTDTQYF. CDR3 coding DNA: TGCGCCAGCAGCCAAGCTCCCGGGGGGAGGGCCCGGCTTCACGGTACAGATACGCAGTATTTT.

J is TRBJ2-7 and V is TRBV4-1; 11 bases map to TRBD2. Trimming at V came to 5 bases and at J to 2 bases, leaving 8 bases not matched to a gene. The CDR3 consists of 16 residues. In germline, CDR1 is MGHRA, CDR2 YSYEKL. The CDR3 loop is CASSFLAGGVAYEQYF. CDR3 DNA sequence: TGCGCCAGCAGCTTCCTAGCGGGAGGTGTAGCCTACGAGCAGTACTTC.

V usage is TRBV6-1 and J usage is TRBJ1-6, with 9 bases matching TRBD1. This CDR3 region has 15 residues. Trimming removed 6 bases from V and 7 bases from J; junction bases left unmatched: 7. Germline CDR1 is MNHNS and CDR2 is SASEGT. CDR3 loop: CASSQQGADNSPLHF. Here the CDR3 DNA reads TGTGCCAGCAGCCAACAGGGGGCGGACAATTCACCCCTCCACTTT.

This clonotype occurred many times. The rearrangement uses TRBV27 and TRBJ2-1; TRBD2 matches at 10 bases. The CDR3 has 15 residues. The trim removed 2 bases at V and 5 bases at J, leaving 3 bases unmatched. Germline values: CDR1 MNHEY, CDR2 SMNVEV (reference sequence). CDR3 amino acids: CASSLRGLANNEQFF. The CDR3 coding sequence is TGTGCCAGCAGTTTAAGGGGACTAGCGAACAATGAGCAGTTCTTC.

A remark on this clonotype: A clone one base away is much larger, so this may be a read error. V gene TRBV6-2 or TRBV6-3 combines with J gene TRBJ1-2; the D gene is possibly TRBD1 (6 bases). Germline V gene sequence: CDR1 MNHEY, CDR2 SVGEGT. The CDR3 loop spans 14 amino acids. CDR3 amino acids: CASRSTGDGYDYTF. The CDR3 DNA reads as TGTGCCAGCAGATCGACAGGAGATGGCTATGACTACACCTTC.

This clonotype was seen ten or more times. The V gene is TRBV12-3 or TRBV12-4, the J gene TRBJ2-1; 9 bases align to TRBD1. The CDR3 has 14 residues. The trim removed 7 bases at V and 4 bases at J, leaving 5 bases unmatched. Written as DNA, the CDR3 is TGTGCCAGCAACGGACAGGGGCCATACAATGAGCAGTTCTTC. Its protein is CASNGQGPYNEQFF.

The gene calls are TRBV4-3 and TRBJ2-7, with TRBD2 as a possible D gene (5 bases). The CDR3 contains 16 residues. Germline CDR1 and CDR2: LGHNA and YSLEER. V lost 0 bases, J lost 2 bases, and 14 bases lay in between. CDR3 residues: CASSQDVSGVTYEQYF. The CDR3 DNA follows: TGCGCCAGCAGCCAAGACGTCAGCGGAGTGACCTACGAGCAGTACTTC.

This clonotype was seen only a few times. The J gene is TRBJ2-3, the V gene TRBV24-1; TRBD2 matches 8 bases. Germline V CDR1 and CDR2: KGHDR, SFDVKD. Germline trimming cut 5 bases from V and 6 bases from J; bases unmatched to any gene: 9. The CDR3 is made up of 15 amino acids. This CDR3 is CATSALGTRMDTQYF. The CDR3 DNA reads as TGTGCCACCAGTGCCCTTGGGACTAGGATGGATACGCAGTATTTT.

Comment on this clonotype: This may stem from a read error, because a much larger clone lies one nucleotide away. The genes are TRBV27 and TRBJ2-7; weak D call: TRBD2 (5 bases). This CDR3 contains 14 residues. The V end was cut by 5 bases, the J end by 7 bases, with 18 bases between. Per the germline V gene, CDR1 is MNHEY and CDR2 is SMNVEV (reference sequence). CDR3: CASSIAKGLGEQYF. CDR3 DNA: TGTGCCAGCAGTATAGCGAAAGGGCTAGGAGAGCAGTACTTC.

This clonotype ranks as medium-sized. The J gene is TRBJ1-1, the V gene TRBV20-1; D gene uncertain. The germline V and J ends were trimmed by 3 bases and 0 bases, with 11 bases remaining between them. Per germline, CDR1 DFQATT and CDR2 SNEGSKA (reference sequence). The CDR3 has 14 residues. This CDR3 reads CSARGSRLNTEAFF. CDR3 nucleotides: TGCAGTGCTAGGGGAAGCAGGTTGAACACTGAAGCTTTCTTT.

This clonotype has just a few counts. V usage is TRBV20-1 and J usage is TRBJ2-5; TRBD2 aligns across 8 bases. The germline V gene has CDR1 DFQATT and CDR2 SNEGSKA (reference sequence). There are 14 residues in the CDR3. Trimming removed 3 bases from V and 4 bases from J; junction bases left unmatched: 7. In DNA, the CDR3 is TGCAGTGCTAGTAGATCGCGGGAGGTAGAGACCCAGTACTTC. Encoded protein: CSASRSREVETQYF.

This clonotype was seen a few times. The genes are TRBV4-3 and TRBJ2-1; TRBD2 agrees at 9 bases. CDR3 length: 15 amino acids. V gave up 3 bases and J gave up 6 bases; unmatched junction bases: 6. Germline-derived CDR1 and CDR2 are LGHNA and YSLEER. CDR3 in amino acids: CASSHLTSGGNEQFF. In DNA form, the CDR3 reads TGCGCCAGCAGCCATCTGACTAGCGGTGGCAATGAGCAGTTCTTC.